Sequencing of this T cell receptor (beta chain) was carried out in a study of T cell changes during pregnancy in multiple sclerosis. Repertoires were generated with immunoSEQ multiplex PCR, while TCRdb's copy carries only in-frame clones and drops some. The sample contains about 97,000 clones, about nine tenths of which appear only once. After removal of 3 bases from V and 3 bases from J, the junction contained 14 bases not matched to a gene. CDR3 size: 18 residues. Germline V gives CDR1 SGHTA, CDR2 FQGNSA. V and J are TRBV7-2 and TRBJ2-5; 9 bases match TRBD2. This material consisted of peripheral blood, taken in the second trimester of pregnancy. This clonotype was obtained from a female donor in good health, enrolled as a control in a pregnancy study. The CDR3 bases are TGTGCCAGCAGCTTGGGGTCTAGCGGGACGATCAGGGAAGAGACCCAGTACTTC. It codes for CASSLGSSGTIREETQYF.